This T cell receptor (beta chain) was identified during a study of siplizumab effects on memory and regulatory T cells. A word on this clone: Its specificity is unknown.

The germline gives CDR1 SQVTM, CDR2 ANQGSEA. With 3 bases clipped from V and 4 bases from J, the junction kept 8 bases outside the gene matches. The CDR3 sequence is 15 residues long. Each sample had 80,000 to 100,000 TCR templates assayed. Clones were sequenced by immunoSEQ multiplex PCR, and TCRdb holds only the in-frame ones, with some missing. This sample carries some 100,000 clones, roughly 94% of them seen once, and the ten largest clones take 0.55% to 0.95%. Points from the study as a whole: A major contribution to the alloresponse seemed to be made by naive T cells, which seemed more diverse than memory cells. To unstimulated subsets, only a minor fraction of alloreactive clones could be mapped. Treatment with siplizumab left mappable alloreactive CD4+ clones averaging around 69% Treg-derived, compared with around 26% in controls.

The sequencing input was Tregs sorted from blood. The J gene is TRBJ2-2, the V gene TRBV29-1, with 7 bases lining up with TRBD2. The clonotype was recovered from a human donor in good health. The DNA for the CDR3 is TGCAGCGTTGATAACCGGGGCGGGAGCACCGGGGAGCTGTTTTTT. Protein: CSVDNRGGSTGELFF.